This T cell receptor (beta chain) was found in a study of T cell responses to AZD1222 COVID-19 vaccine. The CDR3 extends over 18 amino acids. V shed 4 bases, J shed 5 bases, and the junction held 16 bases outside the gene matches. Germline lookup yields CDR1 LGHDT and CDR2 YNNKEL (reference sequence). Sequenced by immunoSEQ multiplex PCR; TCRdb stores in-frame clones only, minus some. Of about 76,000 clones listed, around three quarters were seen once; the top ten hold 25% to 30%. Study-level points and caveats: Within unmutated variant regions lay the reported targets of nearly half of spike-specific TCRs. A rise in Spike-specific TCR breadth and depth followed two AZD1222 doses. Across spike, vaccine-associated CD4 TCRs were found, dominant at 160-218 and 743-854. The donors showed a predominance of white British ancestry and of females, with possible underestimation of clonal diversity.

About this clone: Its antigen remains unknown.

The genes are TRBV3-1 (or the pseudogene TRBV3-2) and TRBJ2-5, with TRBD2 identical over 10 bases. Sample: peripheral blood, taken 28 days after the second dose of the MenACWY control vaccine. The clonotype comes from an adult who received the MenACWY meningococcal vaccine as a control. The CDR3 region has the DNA TGTGCCAGCAGCCCCCACGGAGCGGGGGGGCGGGGTCGGGAGACCCAGTACTTC. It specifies CASSPHGAGGRGRETQYF.